This TCR beta chain was recorded in a study of T-cell memory formation after mild COVID-19. Study information: TCR clusters were largely donor specific. Study-level findings and limits: Clones that contracted from day 15 to 85 were balanced CD4/CD8, while later expanders leaned CD4+.

The germline V gene has CDR1 SGHRS and CDR2 YFSETQ. This CDR3 region has 13 residues. V was trimmed by 3 bases and J by 8 bases, leaving 14 bases between them. This clonotype was detected only a few times. No antigen is known for it. A single record per CDR3 protein comes from TCRdb applying MiXCR to the 5' RACE reads. The data hold 150,000 to 200,000 distinct CDR3 sequences, with 11% observed a single time. The sample was PBMCs or a T cell subset sorted from them (not recorded which). This chain joins TRBV5-1 and TRBJ1-1; D unresolved. This receptor was identified in a man aged 18 to 29 who had mild COVID-19 (a few samples of this study predate the infection). Cell type and time point are not known. This chain's CDR3 is CASSSLRRGEAFF. CDR3 nucleotide sequence: TGCGCCAGCAGCTCACTTCGGCGAGGCGAAGCTTTCTTT.